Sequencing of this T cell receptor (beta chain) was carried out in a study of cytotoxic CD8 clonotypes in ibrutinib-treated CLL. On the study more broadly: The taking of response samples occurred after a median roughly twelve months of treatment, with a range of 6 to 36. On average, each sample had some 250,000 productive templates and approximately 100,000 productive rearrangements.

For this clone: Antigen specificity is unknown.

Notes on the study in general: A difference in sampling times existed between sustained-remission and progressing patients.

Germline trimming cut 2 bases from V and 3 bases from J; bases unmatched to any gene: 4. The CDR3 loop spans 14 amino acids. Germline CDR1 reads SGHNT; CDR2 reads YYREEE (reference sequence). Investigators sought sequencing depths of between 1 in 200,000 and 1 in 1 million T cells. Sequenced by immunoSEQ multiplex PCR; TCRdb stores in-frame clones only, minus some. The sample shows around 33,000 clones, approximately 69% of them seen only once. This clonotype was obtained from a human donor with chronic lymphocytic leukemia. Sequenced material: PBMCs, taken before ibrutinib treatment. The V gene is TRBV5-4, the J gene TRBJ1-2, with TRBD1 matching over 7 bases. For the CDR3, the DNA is TGTGCCAGCAGCTTAACAGGGGAGGACTATGGCTACACCTTC. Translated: CASSLTGEDYGYTF.